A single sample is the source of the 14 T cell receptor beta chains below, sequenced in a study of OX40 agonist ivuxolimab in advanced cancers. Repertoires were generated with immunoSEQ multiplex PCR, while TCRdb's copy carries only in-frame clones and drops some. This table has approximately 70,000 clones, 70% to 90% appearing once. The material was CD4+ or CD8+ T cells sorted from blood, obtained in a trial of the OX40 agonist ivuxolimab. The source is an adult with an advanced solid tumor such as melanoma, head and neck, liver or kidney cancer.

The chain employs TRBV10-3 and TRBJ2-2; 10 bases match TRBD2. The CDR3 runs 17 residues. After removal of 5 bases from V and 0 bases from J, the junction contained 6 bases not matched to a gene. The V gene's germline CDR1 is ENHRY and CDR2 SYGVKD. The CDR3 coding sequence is TGTGCCATCAGTTCCTTAGCGGGAGGCACGAACACCGGGGAGCTGTTTTTT. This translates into CAISSLAGGTNTGELFF.

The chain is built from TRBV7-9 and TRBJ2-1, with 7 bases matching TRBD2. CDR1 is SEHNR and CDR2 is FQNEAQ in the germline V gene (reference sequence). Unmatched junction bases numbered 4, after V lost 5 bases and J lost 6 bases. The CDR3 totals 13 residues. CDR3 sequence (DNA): TGTGCCAGCAGCCTGGGACTAATCAATGAGCAGTTCTTC. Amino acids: CASSLGLINEQFF.

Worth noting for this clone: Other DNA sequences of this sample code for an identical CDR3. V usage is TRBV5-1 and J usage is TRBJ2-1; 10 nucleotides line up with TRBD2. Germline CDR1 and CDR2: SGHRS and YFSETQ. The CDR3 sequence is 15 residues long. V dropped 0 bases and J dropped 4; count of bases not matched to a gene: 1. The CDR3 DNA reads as TGCGCCAGCAGCTTGGGGACTAGCGGTTACAATGAGCAGTTCTTC. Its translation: CASSLGTSGYNEQFF.

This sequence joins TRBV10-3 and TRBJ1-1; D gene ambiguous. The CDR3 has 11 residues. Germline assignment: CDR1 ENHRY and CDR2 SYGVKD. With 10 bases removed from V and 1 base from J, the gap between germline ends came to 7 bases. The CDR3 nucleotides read TGTGCCACCACTCAGAACACTGAAGCTTTCTTT. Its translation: CATTQNTEAFF.

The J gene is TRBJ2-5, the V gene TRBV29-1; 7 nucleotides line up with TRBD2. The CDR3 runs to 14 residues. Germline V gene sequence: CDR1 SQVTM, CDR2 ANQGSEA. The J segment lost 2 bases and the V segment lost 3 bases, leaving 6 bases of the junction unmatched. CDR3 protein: CSVDGGGSQETQYF. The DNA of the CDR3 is TGCAGCGTTGATGGGGGAGGGTCACAAGAGACCCAGTACTTC.

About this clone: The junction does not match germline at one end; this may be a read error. For the CDR3, the DNA is TGTGCTAGCAGCTTAATGGTGACGGGGGAAGAGACCCAGTACTTC. Amino acid sequence: CASSLMVTGEETQYF. This chain connects TRBV7-7 to TRBJ2-5, with a possible D match to TRBD2 (6 bases). CDR3 length: 15 residues. Germline V gives CDR1 SSHAT, CDR2 FNYEAQ (reference sequence).

The CDR3 region is CASSPSGGGVEQYF. The CDR3 nucleotides read TGTGCCAGCTCACCGTCAGGGGGAGGCGTCGAGCAGTACTTC. The chain is built from TRBV18 and TRBJ2-7; a weak D match, TRBD1 (7 bases). This CDR3 has 14 residues. Trimming shortened V by 3 bases and J by 6 bases, and 15 bases separated the two germline ends. Germline assignment: CDR1 KGHSH and CDR2 LQKENI. The full variable domain, completed using reference TRBV18 and TRBJ2-7, is NAGVMQNPRHLVRRRGQEARLRCSPMKGHSHVYWYRQLPEEGLKFMVYLQKENIIDESGMPKERFSAEFPKEGPSILRIQQVVRGDSAAYFCASSPSGGGVEQYFGPGTRLTVT.

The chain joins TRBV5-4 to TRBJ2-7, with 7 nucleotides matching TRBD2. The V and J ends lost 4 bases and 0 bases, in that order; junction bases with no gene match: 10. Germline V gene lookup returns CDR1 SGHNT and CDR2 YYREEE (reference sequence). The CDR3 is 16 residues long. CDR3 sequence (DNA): TGTGCCAGCAGCCGAACCCTAGCGGTGGCCTCCTACGAGCAGTACTTC. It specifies CASSRTLAVASYEQYF.

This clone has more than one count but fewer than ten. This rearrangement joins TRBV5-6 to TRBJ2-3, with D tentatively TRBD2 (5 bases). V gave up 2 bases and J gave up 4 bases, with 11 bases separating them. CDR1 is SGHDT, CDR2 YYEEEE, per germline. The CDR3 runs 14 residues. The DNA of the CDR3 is TGTGCCAGCAGCTTTGATCTTAGCGCAGATACGCAGTATTTT. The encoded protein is CASSFDLSADTQYF. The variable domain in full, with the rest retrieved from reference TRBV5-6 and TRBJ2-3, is DAGVTQSPTHLIKTRGQQVTLRCSPKSGHDTVSWYQQALGQGPQFIFQYYEEEERQRGNFPDRFSGHQFPNYSSELNVNALLLGDSALYLCASSFDLSADTQYFGPGTRLTVL.

The CDR3 DNA reads TGTGCCAGCTCACCGTGGGGGGAAATGAACACTGAAGCTTTCTTT. It is translated as CASSPWGEMNTEAFF. The rearrangement uses TRBV18 and TRBJ1-1; TRBD1 might be the D (5 bases). The CDR3 length is 15 residues. Germline V lookup: CDR1 KGHSH, CDR2 LQKENI. Trimming cost V 3 bases and J 0 bases, with 11 bases left between them.

This chain's CDR3 is CASSSDRSYGYTF. DNA for the CDR3: TGTGCCAGCAGCTCGGACAGGAGCTATGGCTACACCTTC. The rearrangement links TRBV5-4 to TRBJ1-2; 7 bases line up with TRBD1. CDR1 SGHNT and CDR2 YYREEE come from the germline V gene (reference sequence). The junction had 3 bases not matched to a gene; V was cut back by 3 bases and J by 4 bases. The CDR3 extends over 13 amino acids.

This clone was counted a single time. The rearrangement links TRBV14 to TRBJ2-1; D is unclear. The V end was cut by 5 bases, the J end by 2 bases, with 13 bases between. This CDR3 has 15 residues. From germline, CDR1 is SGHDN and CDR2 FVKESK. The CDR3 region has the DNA TGTGCCAGCAGCTCTTTCTTGGGCCCCTACAATGAGCAGTTCTTC. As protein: CASSSFLGPYNEQFF.

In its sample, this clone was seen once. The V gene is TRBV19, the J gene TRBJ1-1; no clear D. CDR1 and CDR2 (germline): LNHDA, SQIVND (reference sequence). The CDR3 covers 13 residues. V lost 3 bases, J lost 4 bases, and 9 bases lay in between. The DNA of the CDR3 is TGTGCCAGTAGTATTAGGCCCGGCACTGAAGCTTTCTTT. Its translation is CASSIRPGTEAFF.

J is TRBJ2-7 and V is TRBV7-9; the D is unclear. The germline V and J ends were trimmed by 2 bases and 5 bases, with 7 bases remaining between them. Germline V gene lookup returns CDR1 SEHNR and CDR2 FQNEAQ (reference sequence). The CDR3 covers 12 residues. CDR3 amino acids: CASSLTGNEQYF. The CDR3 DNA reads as TGTGCCAGCAGCTTAACTGGAAACGAGCAGTACTTC.